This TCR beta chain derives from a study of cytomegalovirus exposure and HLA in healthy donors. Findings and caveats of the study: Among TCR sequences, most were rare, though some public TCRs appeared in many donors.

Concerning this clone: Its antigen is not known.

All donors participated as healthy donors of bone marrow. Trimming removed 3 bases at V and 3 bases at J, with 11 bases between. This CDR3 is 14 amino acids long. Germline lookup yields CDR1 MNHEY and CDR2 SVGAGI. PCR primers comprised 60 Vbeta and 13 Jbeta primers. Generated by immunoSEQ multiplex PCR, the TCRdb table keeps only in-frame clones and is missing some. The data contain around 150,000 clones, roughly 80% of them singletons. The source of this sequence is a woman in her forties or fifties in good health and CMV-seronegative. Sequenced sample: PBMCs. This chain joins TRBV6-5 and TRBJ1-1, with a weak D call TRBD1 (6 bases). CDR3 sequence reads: CASSYVAGDTEAFF. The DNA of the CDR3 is TGTGCCAGCAGTTATGTGGCAGGGGACACTGAAGCTTTCTTT.